These 21 T cell receptor beta chains were all obtained from the same sample, sequenced in a study of T cell responses to AZD1222 COVID-19 vaccine (dated by TCRdb to about 2021). The method behind the library was the immunoSEQ multiplex PCR assay. The clones in this table, taken by TCRdb from immuneACCESS, are in-frame only. Not every clone is retained; where verified, under half of the shortfall comes from an unresolved V gene, and the cause of the rest is unknown. The sample profile shows roughly 150,000 clones; 80% to 95% of them were found once. About 3.8% of the sample comes from the top ten. This specimen's time point label, interpreted: baseline before first vaccination. Specimen: peripheral blood, collected on day 0 of AZD1222 vaccination. The receptors were gathered from an adult in good health.

The CDR3 region has the DNA TGCGCCAGCAGCCGGGACAGGGATGAAAAACTGTTTTTT. Its protein product is CASSRDRDEKLFF. This sequence joins TRBV4-3 and TRBJ1-4; 9 bases match TRBD1. Germline-derived CDR1 and CDR2 are LGHNA and YSLEER. The V gene end was trimmed by 4 bases and the J gene end by 6 bases; junction bases not matched to a gene: 0. The CDR3 extends over 13 amino acids.

The gene calls are TRBV27 and TRBJ2-7; 11 nucleotides match TRBD2. The CDR3 totals 14 residues. Germline CDR1 and CDR2: MNHEY and SMNVEV (reference sequence). With 8 bases clipped from V and 4 bases from J, the junction kept 7 bases outside the gene matches. The CDR3 protein is CASSGTSGLYEQYF. The DNA for the CDR3 is TGTGCCAGCTCCGGGACTAGCGGATTATACGAGCAGTACTTC.

This clone turned up a few times. The genes are TRBV7-2 and TRBJ2-1; 10 bases agree with TRBD2. Germline V CDR1 and CDR2: SGHTA, FQGNSA. J lost 2 bases, V lost 1 base, and 5 bases had no gene match. There are 17 residues in the CDR3. CDR3 amino acids: CASSLVSGRVPYNEQFF. The CDR3 DNA sequence: TGTGCCAGCAGCTTAGTAAGCGGGAGGGTCCCCTACAATGAGCAGTTCTTC.

V usage is TRBV7-9 and J usage is TRBJ1-5; no clear D. This CDR3 contains 12 residues. V was cut by 2 bases and J by 3 bases, with 2 bases left in between. Germline V lookup: CDR1 SEHNR, CDR2 FQNEAQ (reference sequence). Written as DNA, the CDR3 is TGTGCCAGCAGCTTATCCAATCAGCCCCAGCATTTT. Its protein product is CASSLSNQPQHF.

Remarks on this clone: The junction departs from germline at one end; a sequencing error may be responsible. This chain connects TRBV15 to TRBJ2-7; D ambiguous. Germline loops: CDR1 LNHNV, CDR2 YYDKDF (reference sequence). The CDR3 totals 13 residues. As DNA, the CDR3 is TGTGCCACCAGCAGAGACGTGGGTCCTCGGAGCGAATTC. Translating it yields CATSRDVGPRSEF.

This clone was seen just once. The CDR3: CASSFGGTNYEQYF. In nucleotides, the CDR3 is TGTGCCAGCAGCTTCGGGGGGACGAACTACGAGCAGTACTTC. The chain links TRBV5-6 to TRBJ2-7; TRBD2 matches 7 bases. This CDR3 has 14 amino acids. Germline CDR1 reads SGHDT; CDR2 reads YYEEEE. The junction had 5 bases not matched to a gene; V was cut back by 2 bases and J by 3 bases.

The V gene is TRBV6-2 or TRBV6-3, the J gene TRBJ2-2; D is perhaps TRBD1 or TRBD2 (5 bases each). Germline assignment: CDR1 MNHEY and CDR2 SVGEGT. The length of the CDR3 is 16 residues. Deletions cut 2 bases from V and 3 bases from J, with 13 bases between. CDR3 sequence (DNA): TGTGCCAGCAGTTACCCCGACGGGGCGGACACCGGGGAGCTGTTTTTT. This encodes CASSYPDGADTGELFF.

The genes are TRBV11-1 and TRBJ2-7, with D tentatively TRBD2 (5 bases). The V gene lost 5 bases and the J gene lost 6 bases, with 17 bases spanning the gap. This CDR3 has 14 amino acids. Germline V lookup: CDR1 SGHAT, CDR2 FQDESV (reference sequence). The CDR3, as DNA: TGTGCCAGCAGCACTATGACACGAGGGTCCGAGCAGTACTTC. Its protein product is CASSTMTRGSEQYF.

This rearrangement joins TRBV5-1 to TRBJ2-3; TRBD2 matches 8 bases. Germline trimming cut 4 bases from V and 2 bases from J; bases unmatched to any gene: 9. This CDR3 is 16 amino acids long. Germline assignment: CDR1 SGHRS and CDR2 YFSETQ. The CDR3 reads CASSRVTGGNTDTQYF. CDR3 nucleotides: TGCGCCAGCAGCAGGGTGACGGGGGGGAACACAGATACGCAGTATTTT. Based on the CDR3 plus reference TRBV5-1 and TRBJ2-3, the full variable domain is KAGVTQTPRYLIKTRGQQVTLSCSPISGHRSVSWYQQTPGQGLQFLFEYFSETQRNKGNFPGRFSGRQFSNSRSEMNVSTLELGDSALYLCASSRVTGGNTDTQYFGPGTRLTVL.

The chain uses TRBV6-5 and TRBJ1-4; D is unresolved. The germline CDR1 and CDR2 sequences are MNHEY and SVGAGI. The V end was cut by 8 bases, the J end by 7 bases, with 8 bases between. This CDR3 contains 11 residues. CDR3 protein: CASGTGEKLFF. The CDR3 nucleotides are TGTGCCAGCGGTACGGGTGAAAAACTGTTTTTT.

The chain has TRBV12-3 or TRBV12-4 and TRBJ1-4, with D unresolved. The CDR3 is 13 residues long. V gave up 3 bases and J gave up 10 bases, with 12 bases separating them. The chain's CDR3 is CASSFGRVGKLFF. DNA for the CDR3: TGTGCCAGCAGTTTTGGGAGGGTGGGAAAACTGTTTTTT.

The chain couples TRBV28 to TRBJ2-4, with unresolved D. V was trimmed by 3 bases and J by 1 base, leaving 10 bases between them. The CDR3 has 15 amino acids. Germline CDR1 MDHEN, CDR2 SYDVKM. The CDR3 DNA sequence: TGTGCCAGCAGTTTTAGTCCAGCGGCCAAAAACATTCAGTACTTC. Protein sequence: CASSFSPAAKNIQYF.

This rearrangement joins TRBV5-6 to TRBJ1-2; 7 bases agree with TRBD1. V gave up 0 bases and J gave up 7 bases; unmatched junction bases: 6. The CDR3 covers 14 residues. CDR1 SGHDT and CDR2 YYEEEE come from the germline V gene. DNA of the CDR3: TGTGCCAGCAGCTTGGACAGGGGAATTAGTGGCTACACCTTC. It codes for CASSLDRGISGYTF.

This clone appeared a single time. The rearrangement links TRBV23-1 to TRBJ2-7; possibly TRBD2 for D (6 bases). TRBV23-1 is an open reading frame whose function is uncertain. V was pared by 3 bases and J by 5 bases, with 26 bases between. The CDR3 runs 18 residues. CDR3 sequence: CASSHGFRGGTQVDEQYF. In DNA, the CDR3 is TGCGCCAGCAGTCACGGTTTTAGGGGCGGGACTCAGGTGGACGAGCAGTACTTC.

The chain is built from TRBV19 and TRBJ2-7; TRBD2 matches at 9 bases. V dropped 2 bases and J dropped 4; count of bases not matched to a gene: 12. CDR1 and CDR2 (germline): LNHDA, SQIVND (reference sequence). The CDR3 has 17 amino acids. Here the CDR3 DNA reads TGTGCCAGTAGTATACTCGGTAGCGGGAGTTCGGGGTACGAGCAGTACTTC. It specifies CASSILGSGSSGYEQYF.

The chain has TRBV6-5 and TRBJ2-7; D could derive from TRBD1 or TRBD2 (5 bases each). Looked up from germline, CDR1 is MNHEY and CDR2 is SVGAGI. Trimming stripped 0 bases from V and 0 bases from J, with 9 bases between. This CDR3 contains 15 residues. CDR3 amino acids: CASSYSGTVSYEQYF. The CDR3, as DNA: TGTGCCAGCAGTTACTCGGGGACGGTCTCCTACGAGCAGTACTTC.

This sequence joins TRBV19 and TRBJ2-1; 12 positions match TRBD1. The CDR3 runs 14 residues. V trimming: 5 bases; J trimming: 10 bases; junction bases outside the gene matches: 6. The germline V gene has CDR1 LNHDA and CDR2 SQIVND (reference sequence). The CDR3 region has the DNA TGTGCCAGTAGTCCGGGACAGGGGGCATACGAGCAGTTCTTC. Translation gives CASSPGQGAYEQFF.

J is TRBJ2-7 and V is TRBV7-8; tentative D call: TRBD1 (6 bases). V lost 2 bases to trimming and J lost 1 base, with 18 bases between them. The CDR3 contains 17 residues. The V gene's germline CDR1 is SGHVS and CDR2 FQNEAQ. The CDR3 DNA reads TGTGCCAGCAGCTTATACAGGTTTGGGGGCAAATCCTACGAGCAGTACTTC. This gives the protein CASSLYRFGGKSYEQYF.

This chain connects TRBV28 to TRBJ2-7; tentatively, D is TRBD2 (5 bases). V was pared by 4 bases and J by 0 bases, with 16 bases between. CDR1 MDHEN and CDR2 SYDVKM come from the germline V gene. The CDR3 has 16 residues. CDR3 sequence: CASSYDEGTSSYEQYF. Written as DNA, the CDR3 is TGTGCCAGCAGTTATGACGAGGGTACGAGCTCCTACGAGCAGTACTTC.

The gene calls are TRBV6-2 or TRBV6-3 and TRBJ2-7, with 8 bases that match TRBD1. CDR3 length equals 14 residues. Trimming cost V 6 bases and J 3 bases; bases outside gene matches: 7. Germline V CDR1 and CDR2: MNHEY, SVGEGT. The CDR3, as DNA: TGTGCCAGCAGCCGGACAGGGAGGTTCTACGAGCAGTACTTC. Residues: CASSRTGRFYEQYF.

The chain recombines TRBV19 with TRBJ1-2; TRBD1 matches 8 bases. Germline V gene lookup returns CDR1 LNHDA and CDR2 SQIVND (reference sequence). The CDR3 loop spans 12 amino acids. V lost 4 bases and J lost 11; bases outside the gene matches: 6. The CDR3 sequence: CASSRTGTAYTF. CDR3 nucleotide sequence: TGTGCCAGTAGTAGGACAGGGACGGCGTACACCTTC.